The 4 T cell receptor beta chains below were found in one sample sequenced in a study of cytomegalovirus exposure and HLA in healthy donors. Researchers ran the PCR with 60 Vbeta and 13 Jbeta primers. Libraries were prepared by immunoSEQ multiplex PCR; TCRdb keeps only in-frame clonotypes and omits some of them. The sample has around 140,000 clones, about 80% seen once. What was sequenced was PBMCs. All receptors come from a woman in her forties in good health and CMV-seronegative.

A single count supports this clone. The chain couples TRBV11-1 to TRBJ2-1, with 11 bases that match TRBD2. The germline CDR1 and CDR2 sequences are SGHAT and FQDESV (reference sequence). This CDR3 region has 18 residues. V lost 4 bases to trimming and J lost 2 bases; unmatched junction nucleotides: 10. The CDR3 nucleotides are TGTGCCAGCAGCTCCGGCGTGTGGGGACTAGCGGCCTACAATGAGCAGTTCTTC. This codes for CASSSGVWGLAAYNEQFF. Variable domain in full (rest from reference TRBV11-1 and TRBJ2-1): EAEVAQSPRYKITEKSQAVAFWCDPISGHATLYWYRQILGQGPELLVQFQDESVVDDSQLPKDRFSAERLKGVDSTLKIQPAELGDSAMYLCASSSGVWGLAAYNEQFFGPGTRLTVL.

V usage is TRBV11-2 and J usage is TRBJ2-3, with D uncertain. CDR3 length: 12 residues. CDR1 and CDR2 (germline): SGHAT, FQNNGV. V was clipped by 0 bases and J by 5 bases, with 3 bases between them. The CDR3 sequence is CASSLDIDTQYF. The CDR3 DNA follows: TGTGCCAGCAGCTTAGATATAGATACGCAGTATTTT. Using reference TRBV11-2 and TRBJ2-3 for the parts outside the CDR3, the full variable domain is EAGVAQSPRYKIIEKRQSVAFWCNPISGHATLYWYQQILGQGPKLLIQFQNNGVVDDSQLPKDRFSAERLKGVDSTLKIQPAKLEDSAVYLCASSLDIDTQYFGPGTRLTVL.

V usage is TRBV6-4 and J usage is TRBJ2-1, with D possibly TRBD1 on 5 matching bases. CDR1 is MRHNA, CDR2 SNTAGT, per germline. CDR3 length: 16 amino acids. V lost 0 bases and J lost 0, with 9 bases in between. CDR3 amino acids: CASSDSLGVSYNEQFF. The CDR3 region has the DNA TGTGCCAGCAGTGACTCGCTAGGGGTCTCCTACAATGAGCAGTTCTTC.

The CDR3 spells CAISEEFGGSPLHF. The CDR3 DNA reads TGTGCCATCAGTGAGGAATTCGGCGGTTCACCCCTCCACTTT. This rearrangement joins TRBV10-3 to TRBJ1-6; D remains unclear. CDR3 size: 14 residues. V shed 2 bases and J shed 9 bases, with 11 bases lying between them. Germline-derived CDR1 and CDR2 are ENHRY and SYGVKD.